Reported below is one TCR beta chain. Its specificity is not known. The data are from a study of radiotherapy plus CTLA-4 blockade in lung cancer. Study at large: Overall, around 19% of patients showed an objective response, while about 30% attained disease control.

With V trimmed by 4 bases and J by 2 bases, 5 bases remained unmatched. CDR1 and CDR2 (germline): SGHRS, YFSETQ. The CDR3 is 14 residues long. Focal radiation with ipilimumab CTLA-4 blockade was given to patients with chemo-refractory metastatic non-small-cell lung cancer. Using immunoSEQ multiplex PCR, the repertoire was profiled, and TCRdb retains in-frame clones only, with some absent. Of some 110,000 clones in the sample, roughly 77% were seen once. Study-level results: After treatment with radiotherapy plus ipilimumab, TCR clones that came from the tumor expanded in blood. Strongest reported response predictors: early blood clone changes and post-radiation interferon-beta.

The receptor's source is a human donor with non-small cell lung cancer that progressed on radiotherapy plus ipilimumab. Some clones in this sample may be carry-over from other donors' samples. The chain combines TRBV5-1 with TRBJ2-5; TRBD1 agrees at 7 bases. Sequenced material: peripheral blood, taken from a patient treated with radiotherapy plus ipilimumab. CDR3 residues: CASSAIQGQETQYF. The CDR3 DNA reads TGCGCCAGCAGCGCCATACAGGGGCAAGAGACCCAGTACTTC.